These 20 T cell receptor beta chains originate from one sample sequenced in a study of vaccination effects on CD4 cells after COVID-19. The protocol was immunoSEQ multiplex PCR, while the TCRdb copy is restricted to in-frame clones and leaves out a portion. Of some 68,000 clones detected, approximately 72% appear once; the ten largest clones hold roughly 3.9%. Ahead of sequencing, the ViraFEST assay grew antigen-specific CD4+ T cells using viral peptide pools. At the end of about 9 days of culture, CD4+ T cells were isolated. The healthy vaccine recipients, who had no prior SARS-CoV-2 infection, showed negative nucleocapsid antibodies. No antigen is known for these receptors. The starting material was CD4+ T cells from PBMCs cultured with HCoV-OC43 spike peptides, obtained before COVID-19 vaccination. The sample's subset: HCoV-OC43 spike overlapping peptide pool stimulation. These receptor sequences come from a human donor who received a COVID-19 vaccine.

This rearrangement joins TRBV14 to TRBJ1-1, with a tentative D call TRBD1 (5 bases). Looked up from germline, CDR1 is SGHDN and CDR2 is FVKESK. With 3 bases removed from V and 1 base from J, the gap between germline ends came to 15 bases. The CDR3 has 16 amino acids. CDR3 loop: CASSHLMGQTNTEAFF. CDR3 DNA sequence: TGTGCCAGCAGCCACCTCATGGGGCAGACGAACACTGAAGCTTTCTTT.

This CDR3 is CSVVPFQGPGAEAFF. The DNA for the CDR3 is TGCAGCGTTGTCCCGTTTCAGGGACCTGGCGCTGAAGCTTTCTTT. This sequence joins TRBV29-1 and TRBJ1-1; possible D gene TRBD1, 5 bases. The CDR3 totals 15 residues. Germline CDR1 reads SQVTM; CDR2 reads ANQGSEA. V was clipped by 4 bases and J by 6 bases, with 21 bases between them.

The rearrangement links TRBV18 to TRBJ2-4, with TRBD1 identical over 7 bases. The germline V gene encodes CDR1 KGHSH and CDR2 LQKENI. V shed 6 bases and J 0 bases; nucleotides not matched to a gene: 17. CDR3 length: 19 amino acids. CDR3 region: CASSPSPGQTSVAKNIQYF. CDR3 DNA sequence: TGTGCCAGCTCGCCATCCCCGGGACAGACATCTGTAGCCAAAAACATTCAGTACTTC.

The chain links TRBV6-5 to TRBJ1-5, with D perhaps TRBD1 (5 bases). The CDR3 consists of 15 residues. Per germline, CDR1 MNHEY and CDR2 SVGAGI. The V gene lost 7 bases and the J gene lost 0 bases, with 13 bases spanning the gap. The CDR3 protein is CASNSGSDSNQPQHF. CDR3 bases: TGTGCCAGCAATTCAGGGTCAGATAGCAATCAGCCCCAGCATTTT.

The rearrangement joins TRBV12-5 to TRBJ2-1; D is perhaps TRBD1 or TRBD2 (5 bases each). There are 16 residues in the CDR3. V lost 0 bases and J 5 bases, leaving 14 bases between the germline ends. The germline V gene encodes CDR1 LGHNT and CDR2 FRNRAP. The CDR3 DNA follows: TGTGCTAGTGGTTTGGTACGGCAGGGAGCCCACAATGAGCAGTTCTTC. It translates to CASGLVRQGAHNEQFF.

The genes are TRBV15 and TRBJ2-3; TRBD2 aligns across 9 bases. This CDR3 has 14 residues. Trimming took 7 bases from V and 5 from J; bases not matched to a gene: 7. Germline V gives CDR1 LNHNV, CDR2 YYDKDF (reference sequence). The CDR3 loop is CATTLGLAGDTQYF. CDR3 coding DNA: TGTGCCACCACCCTGGGACTAGCAGGAGATACGCAGTATTTT.

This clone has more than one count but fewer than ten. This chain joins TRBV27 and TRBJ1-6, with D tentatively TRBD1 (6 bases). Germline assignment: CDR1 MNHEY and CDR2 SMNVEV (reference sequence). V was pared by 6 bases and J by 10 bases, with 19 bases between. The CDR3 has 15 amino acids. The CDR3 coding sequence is TGTGCCAGCAGCCCGACAGGCCGGGTGGGATCACCCCTCCACTTT. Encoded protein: CASSPTGRVGSPLHF.

The chain's CDR3 is CASSPLRTGWNTEAFF. The CDR3 DNA sequence: TGTGCCAGCTCACCTCTTAGGACAGGGTGGAACACTGAAGCTTTCTTT. V and J are TRBV18 and TRBJ1-1; TRBD1 matches at 8 bases. This CDR3 spans 16 amino acids. Germline loops: CDR1 KGHSH, CDR2 LQKENI. V was pared by 3 bases and J by 1 base, with 7 bases of the junction left unmatched.

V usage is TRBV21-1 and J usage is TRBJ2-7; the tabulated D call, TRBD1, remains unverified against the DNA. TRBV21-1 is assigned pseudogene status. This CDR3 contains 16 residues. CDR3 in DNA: TGTGCCAGCAGCAAAGTAGAACGGGACAGCGTACACGAGCAGTACGTC. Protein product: CASSKVERDSVHEQYV.

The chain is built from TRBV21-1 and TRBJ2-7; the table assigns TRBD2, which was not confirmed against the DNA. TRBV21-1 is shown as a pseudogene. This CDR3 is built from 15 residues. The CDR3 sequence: CASTKGRAAREEQYV. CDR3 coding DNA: TGTGCCAGCACCAAAGGGAGGGCGGCCCGAGAGGAGCAGTACGTC.

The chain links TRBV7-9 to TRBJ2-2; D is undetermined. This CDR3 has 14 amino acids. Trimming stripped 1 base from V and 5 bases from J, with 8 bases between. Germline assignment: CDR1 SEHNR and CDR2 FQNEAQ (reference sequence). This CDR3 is CASSLGVGTGELFF. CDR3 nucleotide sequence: TGTGCCAGCAGCTTAGGAGTCGGGACCGGGGAGCTGTTTTTT.

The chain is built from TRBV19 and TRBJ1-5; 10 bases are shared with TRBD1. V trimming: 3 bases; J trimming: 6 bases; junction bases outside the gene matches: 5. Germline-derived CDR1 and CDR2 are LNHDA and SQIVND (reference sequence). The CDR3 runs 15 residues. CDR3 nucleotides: TGTGCCAGTAGTATGGGACAGGGGAGTGTTCAGCCCCAGCATTTT. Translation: CASSMGQGSVQPQHF.

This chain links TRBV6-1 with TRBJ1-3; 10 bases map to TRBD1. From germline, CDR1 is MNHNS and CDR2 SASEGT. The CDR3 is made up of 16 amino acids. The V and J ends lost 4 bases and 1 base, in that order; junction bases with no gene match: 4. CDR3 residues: CASSAGQGVSGNTIYF. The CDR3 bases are TGTGCCAGCAGTGCCGGACAGGGGGTTTCTGGAAACACCATATATTTT.

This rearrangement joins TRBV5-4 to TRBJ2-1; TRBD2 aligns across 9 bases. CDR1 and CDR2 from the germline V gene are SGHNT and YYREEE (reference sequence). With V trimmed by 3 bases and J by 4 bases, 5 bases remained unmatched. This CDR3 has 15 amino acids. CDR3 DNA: TGTGCCAGCAGCTCCGGACTAGCGCCTTACAATGAGCAGTTCTTC. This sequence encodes CASSSGLAPYNEQFF.

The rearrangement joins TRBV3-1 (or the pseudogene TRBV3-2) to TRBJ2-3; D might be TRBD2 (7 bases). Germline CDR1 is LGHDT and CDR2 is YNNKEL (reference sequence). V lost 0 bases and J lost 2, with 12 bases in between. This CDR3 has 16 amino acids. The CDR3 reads CASSQDLGGPTDTQYF. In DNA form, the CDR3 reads TGTGCCAGCAGCCAAGATTTGGGGGGGCCCACAGATACGCAGTATTTT.

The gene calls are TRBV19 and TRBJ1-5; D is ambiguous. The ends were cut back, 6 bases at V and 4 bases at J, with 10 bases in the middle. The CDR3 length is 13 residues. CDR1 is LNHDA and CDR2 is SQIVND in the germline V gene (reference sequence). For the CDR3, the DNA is TGTGCCAGTAGCTCGGCGGGGAATCAGCCCCAGCATTTT. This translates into CASSSAGNQPQHF. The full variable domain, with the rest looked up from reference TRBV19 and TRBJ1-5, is DGGITQSPKYLFRKEGQNVTLSCEQNLNHDAMYWYRQDPGQGLRLIYYSQIVNDFQKGDIAEGYSVSREKKESFPLTVTSAQKNPTAFYLCASSSAGNQPQHFGDGTRLSIL.

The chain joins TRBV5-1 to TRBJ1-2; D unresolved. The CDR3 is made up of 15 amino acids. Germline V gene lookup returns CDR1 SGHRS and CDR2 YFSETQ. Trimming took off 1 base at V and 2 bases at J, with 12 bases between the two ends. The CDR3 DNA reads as TGCGCCAGCAGCTTGCAGTTAGGTCAGAACTATGGCTACACCTTC. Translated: CASSLQLGQNYGYTF. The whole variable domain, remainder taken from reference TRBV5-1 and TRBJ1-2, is KAGVTQTPRYLIKTRGQQVTLSCSPISGHRSVSWYQQTPGQGLQFLFEYFSETQRNKGNFPGRFSGRQFSNSRSEMNVSTLELGDSALYLCASSLQLGQNYGYTFGSGTRLTVV.

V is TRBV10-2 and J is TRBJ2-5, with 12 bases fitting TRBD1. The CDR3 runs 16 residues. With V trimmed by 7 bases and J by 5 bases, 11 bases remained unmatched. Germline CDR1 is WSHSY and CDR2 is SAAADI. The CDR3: CASNPTGQGARETQYF. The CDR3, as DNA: TGCGCCAGCAACCCAACGGGACAGGGGGCCCGGGAGACCCAGTACTTC.

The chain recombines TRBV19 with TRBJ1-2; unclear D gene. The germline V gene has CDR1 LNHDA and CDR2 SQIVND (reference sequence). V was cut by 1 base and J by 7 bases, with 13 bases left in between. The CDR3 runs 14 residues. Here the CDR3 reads CASSIVVGSGGYTF. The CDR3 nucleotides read TGTGCCAGTAGTATAGTAGTGGGTAGCGGTGGCTACACCTTC.

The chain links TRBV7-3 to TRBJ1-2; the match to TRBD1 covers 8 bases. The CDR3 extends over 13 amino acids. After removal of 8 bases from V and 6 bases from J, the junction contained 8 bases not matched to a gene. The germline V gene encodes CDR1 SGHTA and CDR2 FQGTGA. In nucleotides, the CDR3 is TGTGCCAGCGGCACCGGGACAGGCGATGGCTACACCTTC. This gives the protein CASGTGTGDGYTF.